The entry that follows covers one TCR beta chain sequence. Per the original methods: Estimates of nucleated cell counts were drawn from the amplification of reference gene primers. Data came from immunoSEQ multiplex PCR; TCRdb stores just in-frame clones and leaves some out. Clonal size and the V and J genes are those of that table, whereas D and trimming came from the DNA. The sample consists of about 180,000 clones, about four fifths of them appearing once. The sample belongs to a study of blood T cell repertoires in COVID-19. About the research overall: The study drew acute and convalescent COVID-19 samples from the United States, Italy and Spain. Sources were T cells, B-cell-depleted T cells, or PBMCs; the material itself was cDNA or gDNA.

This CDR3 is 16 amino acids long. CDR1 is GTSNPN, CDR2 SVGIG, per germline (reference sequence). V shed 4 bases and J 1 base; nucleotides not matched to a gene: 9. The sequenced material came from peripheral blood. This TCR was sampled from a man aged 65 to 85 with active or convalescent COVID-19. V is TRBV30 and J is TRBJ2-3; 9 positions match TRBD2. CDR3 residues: CAWTTGASGGTDTQYF. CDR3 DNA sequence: TGTGCCTGGACCACCGGGGCTAGCGGGGGCACAGATACGCAGTATTTT. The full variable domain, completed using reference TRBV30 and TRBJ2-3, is SQTIHQWPATLVQPVGSPLSLECTVEGTSNPNLYWYRQAAGRGLQLLFYSVGIGQISSEVPQNLSASRPQDRQFILSSKKLLLSDSGFYLCAWTTGASGGTDTQYFGPGTRLTVL.